This T cell receptor beta chain was recorded in a study of OX40 agonist ivuxolimab in advanced cancers. Broadly, across the study: The costimulatory receptor OX40 (CD134) was targeted by ivuxolimab, a fully human IgG2 agonistic monoclonal antibody. The paper describes the monotherapy dose-escalation part (N of about 55 patients) of the phase I trial of ivuxolimab. Of the approximately 53 patients in dose escalation, around 19 had hepatocellular carcinoma, approximately 15 had melanoma, 9 had renal cell carcinoma and 9 had head and neck cancer. In the dose-escalation cohort, approximately 83% of patients were male, and the mean age was around 60 years with a range of about 20 to 79. Intravenous ivuxolimab was administered to patients every 2 weeks at six dose levels: 0.01, 0.1, 0.3, 1.5, 3 and 10 mg/kg. Peripheral TCRbeta sequencing was intended to test whether TCR sequence diversity was altered and clonal T-cell expansion was caused by ivuxolimab. Prior anti-PD-1, anti-PD-L1 or anti-CTLA-4 therapy was permitted, and 40% of dose-escalation patients had received checkpoint inhibitors. Partial responses occurred in three dose-escalation patients, of whom one had hepatocellular carcinoma and two had cutaneous melanoma.

In regard to this clone: Its cognate antigen has yet to be identified. Per-base quality was not reported, and no clone a single base away is much larger than it.

Its CDR3 holds 13 amino acids, cysteine through phenylalanine. Here the CDR3 DNA is all that survives: 39 bases in frame from base 1. The junction shows trimming of 1 base on V and 6 bases on J, plus 6 bases between the germline ends. For CDR1 and CDR2, the germline V gene (reference sequence) lists SEHNR and FQNEAQ. The investigation overall reported the following: The antigen specificity of the clonally expanded peripheral T cells was not determined. Clonal expansion of both CD4+ and CD8+ blood T cells was observed from baseline to week 6 at doses 0.1 to 3.0 mg/kg. Low levels of normalized T-cell clonal expansion were also seen in some patients who did not respond. After ivuxolimab, expanded clones were on average more numerous among CD8+ T cells than among CD4+ T cells. In the 0.1-3.0 mg/kg groups, partial responders were among the patients with the lowest normalized peripheral clonal expansion, particularly in CD8+ T cells.

The trial excluded patients who had a history of autoimmune disease or were on systemic immunosuppression. Peripheral blood for TCR sequencing was collected from all dose cohorts at baseline, on cycle 4 day 1, and on cycle 7 day 1. Samples were obtained from an open-label, multicenter, first-in-human phase I dose-escalation trial of ivuxolimab. Adults with locally advanced or metastatic head and neck squamous cell, hepatocellular, melanoma or renal cell carcinoma were enrolled in the trial. Before TCR sequencing, CD4+ T cells and CD8+ T cells were sorted from peripheral blood as separate populations. For sequencing of the TCRbeta CDR3 region, genomic DNA was extracted from the sorted cells. The immunoSEQ Assay was used to sequence the TCRbeta CDR3 regions. The clones in this table, taken by TCRdb from immuneACCESS, are in-frame only. Not every clone is retained; where verified, under half of the shortfall comes from an unresolved V gene, and the cause of the rest is unknown. The sample contains 45,000 to 60,000 clones, roughly nine tenths of them found a single time. 3% to 4% of the sample belongs to the ten largest clones.

The material sequenced was CD4+ or CD8+ T cells sorted from blood, taken in a trial of the OX40 agonist ivuxolimab. Recombination connected TRBV7-9 to TRBJ2-2, with no confidently assigned D gene. The clonotype originates from an adult with an advanced solid tumor such as melanoma, head and neck, liver or kidney cancer. The sequence in DNA is TGTGCCAGCAGCTTAGTTGGCGCCGGGGAGCTGTTTTTT. Its protein product is CASSLVGAGELFF.